The sequence of this TCR beta chain was determined in a study of blood T cell repertoires in COVID-19. Participant-reported clinical history was the basis for cohort assignment. Recovered status in Cohort 3 required two negative PCRs, clearance, or symptom resolution. Original data processing: From reference gene primer amplification, estimates of nucleated cell counts were derived. Measured with immunoSEQ multiplex PCR; TCRdb has only the in-frame clones, and not every one. V, J and clone size were drawn from that table, and D and trimming were deduced from the DNA. Among about 400,000 clones, around 92% were seen once, and the ten largest hold 1.5% to 2%. Germline V gene data show CDR1 as SGHRS and CDR2 as YFSETQ. V was cut by 4 bases and J by 2 bases, with 14 bases left in between. The CDR3 is 15 residues long.

J is TRBJ2-3 and V is TRBV5-1, with TRBD1 as a possible D gene (6 bases). This receptor was taken from a woman aged 25 to 39 who had recovered from COVID-19. The sample consisted of PBMCs or T cells enriched from blood (not recorded which). CDR3 DNA sequence: TGCGCCAGCAGCAAAGGGGGACCCCCCACAGATACGCAGTATTTT. Translated, it gives CASSKGGPPTDTQYF. Combining the CDR3 with reference TRBV5-1 and TRBJ2-3 gives the whole variable domain KAGVTQTPRYLIKTRGQQVTLSCSPISGHRSVSWYQQTPGQGLQFLFEYFSETQRNKGNFPGRFSGRQFSNSRSEMNVSTLELGDSALYLCASSKGGPPTDTQYFGPGTRLTVL.